This entry is about one TCR beta chain. Antigen: not known. These data belong to a study of PD-L1 blockade in urothelial cancer. Study information: Administration of atezolizumab to patients began in about 2014, at 1,200 mg intravenously every 3 weeks.

Findings of the study overall: Clonality of blood TCR below the median before treatment predicted better survival.

Spiking of synthetic TCR analog templates was performed in each PCR. Repertoires were generated with immunoSEQ multiplex PCR, while TCRdb's copy carries only in-frame clones and drops some. The sample holds about 50,000 clones, around 90% seen once. Time point meaning: pretreatment peripheral blood. Trimming pared 1 base from V and 10 bases from J, leaving 8 bases between. This CDR3 comprises 11 residues. The germline gives CDR1 SGHAT, CDR2 FQNNGV. The chain employs TRBV11-2 and TRBJ2-7; TRBD2 is a possible D gene (5 bases). This TCR was sampled from a woman aged 55-75 years with urothelial cancer. Sequencing was performed on PBMCs, taken around atezolizumab (anti-PD-L1) treatment. CDR3 protein: CASSLGLAQYF. As DNA, the CDR3 is TGTGCCAGCAGCTTAGGCCTAGCTCAGTACTTC.